This T cell receptor beta chain originates from a study of shared clonotypes between healthy human individuals. Trimming pared 3 bases from V and 4 bases from J, leaving 13 bases between. The CDR3 spans 15 residues. The germline gives CDR1 SGHRS, CDR2 YFSETQ. The assay was immunoSEQ multiplex PCR, and TCRdb's table has in-frame clones only and misses some. The sample consists of 550,000 to 800,000 clones, roughly 70% of them appearing once. Source material: memory CD4+ T cells sorted from blood. Subset denoted: CD45RA-negative fraction. The receptor was derived from a woman aged 25-40 years in good health. The rearrangement joins TRBV5-1 to TRBJ2-2; possible D gene TRBD2, 5 bases. CDR3 protein: CASSSSFGVTGELFF. CDR3 in DNA: TGCGCCAGCAGCTCTAGCTTTGGGGTCACCGGGGAGCTGTTTTTT.